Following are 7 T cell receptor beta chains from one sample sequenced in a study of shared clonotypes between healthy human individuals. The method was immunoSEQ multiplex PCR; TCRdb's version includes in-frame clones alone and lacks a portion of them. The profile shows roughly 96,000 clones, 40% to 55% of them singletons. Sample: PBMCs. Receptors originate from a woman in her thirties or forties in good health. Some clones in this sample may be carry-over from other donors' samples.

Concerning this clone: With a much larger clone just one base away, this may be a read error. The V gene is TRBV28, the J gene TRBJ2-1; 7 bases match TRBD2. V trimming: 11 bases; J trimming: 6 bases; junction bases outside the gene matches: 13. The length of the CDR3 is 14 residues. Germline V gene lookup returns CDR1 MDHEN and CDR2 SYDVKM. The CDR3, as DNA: TGTGCCGGCTGGGGGGGGAGTACGAGCAATGAGCAGTTCTTC. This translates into CAGWGGSTSNEQFF.

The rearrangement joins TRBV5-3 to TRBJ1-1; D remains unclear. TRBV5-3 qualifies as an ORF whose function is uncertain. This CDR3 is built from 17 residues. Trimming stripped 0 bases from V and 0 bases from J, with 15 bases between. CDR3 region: CARSLVGRERVNTEAFF. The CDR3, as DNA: TGTGCCAGAAGCTTGGTTGGTAGGGAGCGTGTGAACACTGAAGCTTTCTTT.

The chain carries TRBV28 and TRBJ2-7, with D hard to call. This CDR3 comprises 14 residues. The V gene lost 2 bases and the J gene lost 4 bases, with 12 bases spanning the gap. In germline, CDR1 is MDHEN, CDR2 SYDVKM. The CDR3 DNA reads TGTGCCAGCAGTTTAAGCCAGGCGCTATACGAGCAGTACTTC. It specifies CASSLSQALYEQYF. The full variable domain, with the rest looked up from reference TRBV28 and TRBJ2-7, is DVKVTQSSRYLVKRTGEKVFLECVQDMDHENMFWYRQDPGLGLRLIYFSYDVKMKEKGDIPEGYSVSREKKERFSLILESASTNQTSMYLCASSLSQALYEQYFGPGTRLTVT.

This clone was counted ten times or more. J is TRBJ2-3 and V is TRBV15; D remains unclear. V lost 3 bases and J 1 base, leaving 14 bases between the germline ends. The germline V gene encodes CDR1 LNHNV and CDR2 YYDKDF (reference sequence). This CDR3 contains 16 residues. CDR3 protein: CATSSARLGGTDTQYF. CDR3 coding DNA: TGTGCCACCAGCAGCGCCCGTCTGGGCGGCACAGATACGCAGTATTTT.

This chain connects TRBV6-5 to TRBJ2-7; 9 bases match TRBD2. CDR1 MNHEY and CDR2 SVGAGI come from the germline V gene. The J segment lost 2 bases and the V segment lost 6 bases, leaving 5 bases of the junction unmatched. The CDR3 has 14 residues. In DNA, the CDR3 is TGTGCCAGCAGGCGGACTAGCGTCGCCTACGAGCAGTACTTC. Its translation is CASRRTSVAYEQYF.

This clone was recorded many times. The CDR3 is CATKAGNSYEQYF. The DNA for the CDR3 is TGTGCCACAAAGGCTGGTAATTCCTACGAGCAGTACTTC. The rearrangement uses TRBV19 and TRBJ2-7, with D uncertain. The CDR3 length is 13 residues. Trimming took off 10 bases at V and 1 base at J, with 14 bases between the two ends. In germline, CDR1 is LNHDA, CDR2 SQIVND (reference sequence).

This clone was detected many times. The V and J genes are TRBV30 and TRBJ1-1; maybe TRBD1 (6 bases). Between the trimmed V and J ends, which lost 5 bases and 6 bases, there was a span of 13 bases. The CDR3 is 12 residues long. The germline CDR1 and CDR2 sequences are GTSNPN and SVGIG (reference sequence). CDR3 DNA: TGTGCCTGGGGGTACAGGGTTTCTGAAGCTTTCTTT. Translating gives CAWGYRVSEAFF.